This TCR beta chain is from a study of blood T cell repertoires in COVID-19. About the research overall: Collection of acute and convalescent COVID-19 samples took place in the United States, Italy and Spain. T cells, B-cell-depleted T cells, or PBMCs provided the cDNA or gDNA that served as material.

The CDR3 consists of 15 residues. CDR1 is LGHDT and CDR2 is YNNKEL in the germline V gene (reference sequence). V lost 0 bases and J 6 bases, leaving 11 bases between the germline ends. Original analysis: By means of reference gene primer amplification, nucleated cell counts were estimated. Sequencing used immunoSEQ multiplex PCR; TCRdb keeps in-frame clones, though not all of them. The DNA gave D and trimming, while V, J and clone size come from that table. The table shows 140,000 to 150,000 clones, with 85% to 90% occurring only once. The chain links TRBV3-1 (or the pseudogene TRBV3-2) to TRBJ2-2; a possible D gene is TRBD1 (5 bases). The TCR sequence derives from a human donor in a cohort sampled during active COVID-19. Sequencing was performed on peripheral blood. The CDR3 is CASSQEWSGSGELFF. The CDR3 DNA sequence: TGTGCCAGCAGCCAAGAATGGTCAGGGTCCGGGGAGCTGTTTTTT.